The 14 T cell receptor beta chains below were found in one sample sequenced in a study of T-cell memory formation after mild COVID-19. TCRdb ran MiXCR on the 5' RACE reads and lists one entry per CDR3 protein. The repertoire consists of 350,000 to 500,000 distinct CDR3 sequences, with roughly a quarter occurring once and the leading ten covering about 12%. Sequenced input: PBMCs or a T cell subset sorted from them (not recorded which). The receptors were sampled from an adult woman who had mild COVID-19 (a few samples of this study predate the infection). Cell type and time point are not known.

The V call is TRBV25-1, the J call TRBJ2-6; 7 nucleotides line up with TRBD1. Looked up from germline, CDR1 is MGHDK and CDR2 is SYGVNS. This CDR3 spans 17 amino acids. V gave up 3 bases and J gave up 0 bases; unmatched junction bases: 5. CDR3 in amino acids: CASSDRDRNSGANVLTF. The CDR3 DNA follows: TGTGCCAGCAGTGACCGGGACAGAAACTCTGGGGCCAACGTCCTGACTTTC.

J is TRBJ2-3 and V is TRBV6-5; TRBD2 might be the D (6 bases). CDR3 length: 16 residues. Trimming took off 0 bases at V and 2 bases at J, with 12 bases between the two ends. Germline lookup yields CDR1 MNHEY and CDR2 SVGAGI. Here the CDR3 reads CASSYSEGVFTDTQYF. The CDR3 nucleotides read TGTGCCAGCAGTTACTCGGAGGGAGTCTTCACAGATACGCAGTATTTT.

There are a few counts of this clonotype. J is TRBJ2-3 and V is TRBV5-1; D may match TRBD1 or TRBD2 (5 bases each). V was clipped by 0 bases and J by 6 bases, with 11 bases between them. The CDR3 extends over 14 amino acids. The germline V gene has CDR1 SGHRS and CDR2 YFSETQ. CDR3 sequence: CASSLGGKSDTQYF. CDR3 bases: TGCGCCAGCAGCTTGGGGGGGAAGTCGGATACGCAGTATTTT.

This clonotype has more than one count but fewer than ten. J is TRBJ1-6 and V is TRBV27, with 7 bases that match TRBD1. CDR1 MNHEY and CDR2 SMNVEV come from the germline V gene (reference sequence). The CDR3 sequence is 18 residues long. With 3 bases clipped from V and 0 bases from J, the junction kept 8 bases outside the gene matches. The CDR3 DNA sequence: TGTGCCAGCAGTTTGTCCACAGGGGTCCTCTCCTATAATTCACCCCTCCACTTT. This encodes CASSLSTGVLSYNSPLHF.

The rearrangement links TRBV5-1 to TRBJ1-2, with D uncertain. Germline V CDR1 and CDR2: SGHRS, YFSETQ. With 3 bases removed from V and 7 bases from J, the gap between germline ends came to 13 bases. This CDR3 has 13 residues. The CDR3 bases are TGCGCCAGCAGCTCGGACGGTTCTGGTGGCTACACCTTC. Translating it yields CASSSDGSGGYTF.

As concerns this clonotype: The junction and the germline gene differ at one end; a read error may be behind it. The J gene is TRBJ2-3, the V gene TRBV5-8; 12 nucleotides line up with TRBD1. This CDR3 is built from 16 residues. From germline, CDR1 is SGHTS and CDR2 YDEGEE. Here the CDR3 reads CASSLLGTGGTDTQYF. CDR3 bases: TGTGCCAGCAGCTTGTTGGGGACAGGGGGCACGGATACGCAGTATTTT.

This clonotype was found a few times. This rearrangement joins TRBV30 to TRBJ1-3, with D possibly matching TRBD1 (5 bases). From germline, CDR1 is GTSNPN and CDR2 SVGIG (reference sequence). There are 13 residues in the CDR3. The V and J ends lost 2 bases and 4 bases respectively, with 9 bases between them. CDR3 residues: CAWSSGFGNTIYF. The CDR3 nucleotides are TGTGCCTGGAGTTCAGGGTTCGGAAACACCATATATTTT.

The chain employs TRBV5-1 and TRBJ2-7; D might be TRBD2 (6 bases). The CDR3 has 14 amino acids. Trimming took off 0 bases at V and 4 bases at J, with 11 bases between the two ends. CDR1 and CDR2 (germline): SGHRS, YFSETQ. CDR3 nucleotide sequence: TGCGCCAGCAGCTTGGGGACTAACCAATACGAGCAGTACTTC. Amino acids: CASSLGTNQYEQYF.

This clonotype was seen more than once but under ten times. V gene TRBV7-8 combines with J gene TRBJ2-1; maybe TRBD1 (5 bases). The CDR3 is 15 residues long. V was clipped by 4 bases and J by 3 bases, with 13 bases between them. The germline gives CDR1 SGHVS, CDR2 FQNEAQ. CDR3 nucleotides: TGTGCCAGCAGCTCCCGACAGCGTAGCTACAATGAGCAGTTCTTC. It is translated as CASSSRQRSYNEQFF.

This chain uses TRBV5-1 with TRBJ2-5, with 7 bases matching TRBD1. The CDR3 runs 14 residues. Per the germline V gene, CDR1 is SGHRS and CDR2 is YFSETQ. V gave up 3 bases and J gave up 3 bases; unmatched junction bases: 5. CDR3 DNA: TGCGCCAGCAGCTCGATACAGGGGAAAGAGACCCAGTACTTC. Protein sequence: CASSSIQGKETQYF.

This clonotype occurred a few times. The V call is TRBV20-1, the J call TRBJ2-6, with a weak D call TRBD1 (5 bases). This CDR3 has 17 amino acids. Germline CDR1 and CDR2: DFQATT and SNEGSKA (reference sequence). Trimming shortened V by 0 bases and J by 5 bases, and 17 bases separated the two germline ends. The CDR3 is CSARDGSRQSWANVLTF. CDR3 DNA sequence: TGCAGTGCTAGAGATGGGTCCCGACAGTCTTGGGCCAACGTCCTGACTTTC.

This clonotype appeared a few times. The chain uses TRBV7-3 and TRBJ2-1; D is unresolved. The V gene's germline CDR1 is SGHTA and CDR2 FQGTGA. The CDR3 covers 12 residues. The V gene lost 5 bases and the J gene lost 7 bases, with 9 bases spanning the gap. CDR3 sequence (DNA): TGTGCCAGCAGCCTGCTAAATAATGAGCAGTTCTTC. Its protein is CASSLLNNEQFF.

This clonotype was picked up many times. The CDR3 region is CASSVELRSTDTQYF. In nucleotides, the CDR3 is TGTGCCAGCAGCGTAGAATTAAGGAGCACAGATACGCAGTATTTT. The gene calls are TRBV9 and TRBJ2-3; D unclear. The V gene's germline CDR1 is SGDLS and CDR2 YYNGEE. CDR3 size: 15 residues. Trimming took 0 bases from V and 0 from J, leaving 8 bases between them.

V gene TRBV7-9 combines with J gene TRBJ2-1, with 7 positions matching TRBD2. This CDR3 region has 17 residues. From germline, CDR1 is SEHNR and CDR2 FQNEAQ (reference sequence). With V trimmed by 3 bases and J by 8 bases, 16 bases remained unmatched. The CDR3 DNA sequence: TGTGCCAGCAGCTTGGGCTTCGCGGGAGAGGGTTCGCATGAGCAGTTCTTC. Translated, it gives CASSLGFAGEGSHEQFF.